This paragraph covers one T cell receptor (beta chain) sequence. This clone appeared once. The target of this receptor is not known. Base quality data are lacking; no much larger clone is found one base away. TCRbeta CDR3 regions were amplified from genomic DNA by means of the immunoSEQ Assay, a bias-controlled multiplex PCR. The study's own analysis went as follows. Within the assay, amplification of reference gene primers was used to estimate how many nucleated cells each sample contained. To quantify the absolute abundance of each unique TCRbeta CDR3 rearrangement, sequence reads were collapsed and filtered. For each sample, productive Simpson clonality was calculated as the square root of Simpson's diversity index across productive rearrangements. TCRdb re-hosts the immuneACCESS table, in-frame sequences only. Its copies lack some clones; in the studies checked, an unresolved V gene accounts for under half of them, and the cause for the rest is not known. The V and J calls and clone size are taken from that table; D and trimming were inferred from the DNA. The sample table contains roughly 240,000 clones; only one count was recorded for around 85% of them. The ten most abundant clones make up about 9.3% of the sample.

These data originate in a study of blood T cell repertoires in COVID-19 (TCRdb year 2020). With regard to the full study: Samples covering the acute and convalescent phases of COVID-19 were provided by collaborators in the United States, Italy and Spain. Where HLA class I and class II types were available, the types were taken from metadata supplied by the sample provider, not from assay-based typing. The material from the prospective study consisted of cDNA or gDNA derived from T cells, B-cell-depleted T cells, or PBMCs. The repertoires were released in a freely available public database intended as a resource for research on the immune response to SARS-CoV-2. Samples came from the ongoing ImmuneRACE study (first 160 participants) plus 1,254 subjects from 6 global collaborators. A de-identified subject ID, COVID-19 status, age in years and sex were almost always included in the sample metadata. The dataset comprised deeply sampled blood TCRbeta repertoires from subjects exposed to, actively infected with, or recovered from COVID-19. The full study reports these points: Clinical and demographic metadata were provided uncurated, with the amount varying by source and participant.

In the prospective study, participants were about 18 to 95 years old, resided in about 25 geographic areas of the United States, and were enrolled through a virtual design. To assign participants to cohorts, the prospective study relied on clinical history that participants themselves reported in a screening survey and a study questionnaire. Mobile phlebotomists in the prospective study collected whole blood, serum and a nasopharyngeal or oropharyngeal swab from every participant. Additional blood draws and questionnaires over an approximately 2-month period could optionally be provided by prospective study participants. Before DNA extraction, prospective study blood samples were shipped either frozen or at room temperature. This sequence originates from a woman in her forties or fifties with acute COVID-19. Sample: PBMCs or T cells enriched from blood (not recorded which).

The nucleotide sequence reads as follows: TGTGCCAGCAGCTTAAGAAGGGACAACGAGCAGTACTTC. Translated, this gives CASSLRRDNEQYF. Rearrangement joined TRBV7-9 to TRBJ2-7; TRBD1 could be the D gene, as 6 bases match. From the cysteine up to the phenylalanine, the CDR3 has a length of 13 residues. Of all the DNA, just the CDR3 is kept, 39 bases in frame from base 1. V is shortened by 2 bases, J by 5 bases, and the region joining them spans 10 bases. CDR1 and CDR2, per the germline V gene (reference sequence), are SEHNR and FQNEAQ.